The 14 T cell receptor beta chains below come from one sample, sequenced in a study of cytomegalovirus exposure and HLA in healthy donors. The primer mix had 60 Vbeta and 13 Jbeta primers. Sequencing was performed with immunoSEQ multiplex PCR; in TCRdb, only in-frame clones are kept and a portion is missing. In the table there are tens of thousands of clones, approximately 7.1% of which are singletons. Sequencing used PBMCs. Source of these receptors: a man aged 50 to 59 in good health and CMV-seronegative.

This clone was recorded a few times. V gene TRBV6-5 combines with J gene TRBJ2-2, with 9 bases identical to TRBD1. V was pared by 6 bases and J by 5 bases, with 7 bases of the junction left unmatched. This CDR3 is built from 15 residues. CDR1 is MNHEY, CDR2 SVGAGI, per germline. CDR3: CASSNTGGLTGELFF. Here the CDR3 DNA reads TGTGCCAGCAGCAATACAGGGGGCCTGACCGGGGAGCTGTTTTTT.

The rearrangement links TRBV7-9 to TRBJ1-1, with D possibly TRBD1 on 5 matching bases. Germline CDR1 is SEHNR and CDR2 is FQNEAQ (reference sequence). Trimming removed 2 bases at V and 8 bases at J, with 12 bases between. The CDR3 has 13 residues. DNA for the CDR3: TGTGCCAGCAGCTTAAGGGGCCCCTCGGAAGCTTTCTTT. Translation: CASSLRGPSEAFF.

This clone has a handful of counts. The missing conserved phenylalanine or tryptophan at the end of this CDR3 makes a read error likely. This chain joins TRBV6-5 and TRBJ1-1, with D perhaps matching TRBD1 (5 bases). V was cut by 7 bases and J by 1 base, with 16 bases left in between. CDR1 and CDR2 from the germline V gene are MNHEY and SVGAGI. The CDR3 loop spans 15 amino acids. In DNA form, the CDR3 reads TGTGCCAGCACCGCAGCCAGAGGACAGAACACTGAAGCTTTCCTT. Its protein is CASTAARGQNTEAFL.

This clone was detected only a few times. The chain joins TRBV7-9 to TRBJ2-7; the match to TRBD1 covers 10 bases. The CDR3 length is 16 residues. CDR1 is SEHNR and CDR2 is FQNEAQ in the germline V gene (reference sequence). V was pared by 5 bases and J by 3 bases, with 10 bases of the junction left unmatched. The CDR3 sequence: CASSPLTGTGDYEQYF. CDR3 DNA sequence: TGTGCCAGCAGCCCCCTAACGGGGACAGGGGACTACGAGCAGTACTTC.

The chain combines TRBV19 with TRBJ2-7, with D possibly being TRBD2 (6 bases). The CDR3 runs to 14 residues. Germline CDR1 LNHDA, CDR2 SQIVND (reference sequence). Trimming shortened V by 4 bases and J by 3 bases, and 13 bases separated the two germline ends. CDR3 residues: CASSRRAEFYEQYF. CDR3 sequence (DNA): TGTGCCAGTAGTAGGAGGGCAGAGTTCTACGAGCAGTACTTC.

For the CDR3, the DNA is TGTGCCAGCAGCCCACCGGGACTAGAGCACGAGCAGTACTTC. Amino acid sequence: CASSPPGLEHEQYF. The V and J genes are TRBV5-4 and TRBJ2-7, with TRBD2 matching over 8 bases. Germline CDR1 SGHNT, CDR2 YYREEE (reference sequence). V lost 4 bases to trimming and J lost 5 bases; unmatched junction nucleotides: 8. The CDR3 runs to 14 residues.

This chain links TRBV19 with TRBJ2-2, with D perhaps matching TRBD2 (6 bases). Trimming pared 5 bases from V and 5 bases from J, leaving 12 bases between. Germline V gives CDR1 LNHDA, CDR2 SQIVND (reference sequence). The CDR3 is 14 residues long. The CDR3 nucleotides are TGTGCCAGTAGTGGTCAAGGAGGGACCGGGGAGCTGTTTTTT. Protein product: CASSGQGGTGELFF. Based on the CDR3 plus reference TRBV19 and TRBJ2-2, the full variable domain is DGGITQSPKYLFRKEGQNVTLSCEQNLNHDAMYWYRQDPGQGLRLIYYSQIVNDFQKGDIAEGYSVSREKKESFPLTVTSAQKNPTAFYLCASSGQGGTGELFFGEGSRLTVL.

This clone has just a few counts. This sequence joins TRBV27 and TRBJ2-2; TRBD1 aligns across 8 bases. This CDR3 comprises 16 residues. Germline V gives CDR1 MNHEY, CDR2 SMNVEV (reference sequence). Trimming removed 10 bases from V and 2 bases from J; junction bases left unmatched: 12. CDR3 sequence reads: CATLDRTGINTGELFF. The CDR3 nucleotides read TGTGCCACCCTAGACCGGACAGGGATAAACACCGGGGAGCTGTTTTTT.

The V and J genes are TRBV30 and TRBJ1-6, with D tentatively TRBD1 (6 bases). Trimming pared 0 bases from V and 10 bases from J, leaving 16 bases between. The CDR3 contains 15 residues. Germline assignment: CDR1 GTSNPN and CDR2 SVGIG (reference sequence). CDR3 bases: TGTGCCTGGAGTGTATCCATGACAGGCGACTCACCCCTCCACTTT. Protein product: CAWSVSMTGDSPLHF.

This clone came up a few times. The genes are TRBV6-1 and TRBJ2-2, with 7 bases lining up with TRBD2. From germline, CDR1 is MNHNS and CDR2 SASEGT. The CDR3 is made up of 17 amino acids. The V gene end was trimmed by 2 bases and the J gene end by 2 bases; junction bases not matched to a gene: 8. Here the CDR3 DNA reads TGTGCCAGCAGTGAACTGGGGGGGAGAGGTAACACCGGGGAGCTGTTTTTT. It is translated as CASSELGGRGNTGELFF.

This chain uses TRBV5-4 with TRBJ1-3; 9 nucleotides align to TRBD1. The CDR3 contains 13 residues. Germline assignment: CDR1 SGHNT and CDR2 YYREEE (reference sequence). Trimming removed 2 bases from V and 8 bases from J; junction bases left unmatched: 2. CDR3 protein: CASSLRQGDTIYF. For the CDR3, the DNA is TGTGCCAGCAGCTTAAGACAGGGGGACACCATATATTTT.

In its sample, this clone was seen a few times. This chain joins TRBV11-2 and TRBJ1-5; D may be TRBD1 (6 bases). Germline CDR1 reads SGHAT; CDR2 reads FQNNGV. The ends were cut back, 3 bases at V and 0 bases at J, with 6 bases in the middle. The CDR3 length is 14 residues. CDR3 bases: TGTGCCAGCAGCTTGGGGGCTAGCAATCAGCCCCAGCATTTT. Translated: CASSLGASNQPQHF.

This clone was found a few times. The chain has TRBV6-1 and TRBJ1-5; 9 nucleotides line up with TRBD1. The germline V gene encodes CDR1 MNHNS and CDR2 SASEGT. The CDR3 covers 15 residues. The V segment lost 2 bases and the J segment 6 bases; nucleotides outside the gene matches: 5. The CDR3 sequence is CASSERDRETQPQHF. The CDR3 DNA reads TGTGCCAGCAGTGAAAGGGACAGGGAGACTCAGCCCCAGCATTTT.

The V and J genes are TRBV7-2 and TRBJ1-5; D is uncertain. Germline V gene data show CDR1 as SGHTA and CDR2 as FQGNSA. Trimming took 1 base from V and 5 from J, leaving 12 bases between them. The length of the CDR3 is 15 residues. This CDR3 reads CASSLGPGDYQPQHF. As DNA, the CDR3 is TGTGCCAGCAGCTTAGGTCCCGGGGATTATCAGCCCCAGCATTTT.